A single sample gave rise to the 20 T cell receptor beta chains below, sequenced in a study of graft-versus-host responses after intestinal transplantation (dated by TCRdb to the early 2020s). Library generation was performed with the immunoSEQ multiplex PCR assay. This is the immuneACCESS table as TCRdb keeps it, with only in-frame sequences that have V and J called. A part of the clones is gone; compared with another copy, unresolved V genes explain less than half, and the rest is unexplained. Counted in this sample were about 14,000 clones; around 70% of them appeared once. Of the sample, 6.5% to 8% falls within the top ten clones. Intraepithelial and lamina propria lymphocytes were isolated from graft specimens using dithiothreitol, EDTA incubations and collagenase D digestion. The input for sequencing was ileum tissue, taken 16 days after intestinal transplant. These receptors were taken from a human patient who received an intestinal transplant, so some T cells may come from the graft donor.

CDR3 protein: CATSRPGQGWQKLFF. CDR3 DNA sequence: TGTGCCACCAGCAGACCGGGACAGGGGTGGCAAAAACTGTTTTTT. The J gene is TRBJ1-4, the V gene TRBV15; the match to TRBD1 covers 10 bases. Germline V lookup: CDR1 LNHNV, CDR2 YYDKDF (reference sequence). This CDR3 is built from 15 residues. J lost 9 bases, V lost 2 bases, and 6 bases had no gene match.

The chain carries TRBV7-8 and TRBJ1-1; D not resolved. The CDR3 has 14 residues. Trimming removed 2 bases from V and 0 bases from J, with 7 bases in between. CDR1 is SGHVS and CDR2 is FQNEAQ in the germline V gene. The CDR3 coding sequence is TGTGCCAGCAGCTTACGGAGGCTGAACACTGAAGCTTTCTTT. Translated, it gives CASSLRRLNTEAFF. Full variable domain (missing parts from reference TRBV7-8 and TRBJ1-1): GAGVSQSPRYKVAKRGQDVALRCDPISGHVSLFWYQQALGQGPEFLTYFQNEAQLDKSGLPSDRFFAERPEGSVSTLKIQRTQQEDSAVYLCASSLRRLNTEAFFGQGTRLTVV.

V gene TRBV25-1 combines with J gene TRBJ2-3; TRBD2 matches at 12 bases. Germline loops: CDR1 MGHDK, CDR2 SYGVNS. The CDR3 is 18 residues long. V was pared by 4 bases and J by 2 bases, with 10 bases of the junction left unmatched. CDR3 in DNA: TGTGCCAGCAGTGGCCTTCGACTAGCGGGGGAGGTCACAGATACGCAGTATTTT. It yields the protein CASSGLRLAGEVTDTQYF.

The CDR3 loop is CASSDSRTGSTNEKLFF. CDR3 in DNA: TGTGCCAGCAGTGACTCGAGGACAGGGTCAACTAATGAAAAACTGTTTTTT. V usage is TRBV6-4 and J usage is TRBJ1-4; 8 bases align to TRBD1. The length of the CDR3 is 17 residues. Germline V gene sequence: CDR1 MRHNA, CDR2 SNTAGT. Trimming took 0 bases from V and 0 from J; bases not matched to a gene: 3.

The chain joins TRBV5-1 to TRBJ1-4; 8 bases are shared with TRBD1. J was trimmed by 5 bases and V by 4 bases; bases with no gene match: 10. The germline V gene has CDR1 SGHRS and CDR2 YFSETQ. The CDR3 sequence is 16 residues long. CDR3 in amino acids: CASSPKSGGGNEKLFF. In DNA, the CDR3 is TGCGCCAGCAGCCCAAAGTCAGGGGGCGGGAATGAAAAACTGTTTTTT.

V usage is TRBV21-1 and J usage is TRBJ1-1; the DNA was not used to check the table's D call, TRBD1. TRBV21-1 is a documented pseudogene. CDR3 length equals 11 residues. The CDR3 bases are TGTGCCAGTTACAGGGCCGACGAAGCTTTCTTT. It yields the protein CASYRADEAFF.

This clone was recorded only once. This chain joins TRBV7-8 and TRBJ2-7; D not resolved. Germline-derived CDR1 and CDR2 are SGHVS and FQNEAQ. The germline V and J ends were trimmed by 1 base and 0 bases, with 25 bases remaining between them. CDR3 length: 20 residues. CDR3 sequence: CASSLDYLLSSQRSSYEQYF. In nucleotides, the CDR3 is TGTGCCAGCAGCTTAGACTACCTATTATCCTCTCAGAGGAGCTCCTACGAGCAGTACTTC.

The rearrangement joins TRBV5-6 to TRBJ2-7, with D possibly TRBD2 on 6 matching bases. This CDR3 comprises 15 residues. V lost 0 bases, J lost 1 base, and 11 bases lay in between. Per the germline V gene, CDR1 is SGHDT and CDR2 is YYEEEE. CDR3 protein: CASSLGGLGSYEQYF. The CDR3 coding sequence is TGTGCCAGCAGCTTGGGGGGACTCGGATCCTACGAGCAGTACTTC.

V and J are TRBV10-3 and TRBJ2-2; 8 bases are shared with TRBD2. This CDR3 has 15 residues. Germline V gene sequence: CDR1 ENHRY, CDR2 SYGVKD. V shed 6 bases and J 0 bases; nucleotides not matched to a gene: 3. The CDR3 DNA is TGTGCCATCAGCCCACTAGCGGCGAACACCGGGGAGCTGTTTTTT. Translated, it gives CAISPLAANTGELFF.

This chain links TRBV19 with TRBJ2-1; 9 nucleotides agree with TRBD1. The CDR3 runs 14 residues. Germline assignment: CDR1 LNHDA and CDR2 SQIVND (reference sequence). The trim removed 7 bases at V and 10 bases at J, leaving 11 bases unmatched. The CDR3 nucleotides are TGTGCCAGTAATGAAGACAGGGGGTATGGCGAGCAGTTCTTC. Translating gives CASNEDRGYGEQFF.

Of note for this clone: The germline gene is not matched at one end of the junction; a read error may be the cause. The rearrangement links TRBV28 to TRBJ2-3, with 8 bases that match TRBD1. The CDR3 is 15 amino acids. Germline values: CDR1 MDHEN, CDR2 SYDVKM. CDR3 loop: CASSAGTGLSLRTDF. The DNA of the CDR3 is TGTGCCAGCAGCGCCGGGACAGGTCTATCGCTGAGGACGGATTTT.

This clone was detected once. The V gene is TRBV6-1, the J gene TRBJ1-3, with 7 bases that match TRBD1. There are 16 residues in the CDR3. Germline V CDR1 and CDR2: MNHNS, SASEGT. Losses at the gene ends were 2 bases for V and 0 bases for J; bases not matched to a gene: 4. CDR3 nucleotide sequence: TGTGCCAGCAGTGAAAGGGGACAGAGCTCTGGAAACACCATATATTTT. It translates to CASSERGQSSGNTIYF.

CDR3 region: CARTPCPPSGSSYEQYF. The CDR3 coding sequence is TGTGCCAGAACCCCTTGCCCCCCTAGCGGGAGCTCCTACGAGCAGTACTTC. This sequence joins TRBV5-3 and TRBJ2-7; the match to TRBD2 covers 10 bases. TRBV5-3 is an ORF, with its function uncertain. The CDR3 totals 17 residues. J lost 0 bases, V lost 6 bases, and 12 bases had no gene match.

This clone was detected a few times. In nucleotides, the CDR3 is TGTGCCTGGACCCTGCCCGGGGTTGCTAATGAAAAACTGTTTTTT. It specifies CAWTLPGVANEKLFF. V is TRBV30 and J is TRBJ1-4, with unresolved D. This CDR3 has 15 amino acids. Trimming removed 4 bases from V and 3 bases from J, with 15 bases in between. The germline gives CDR1 GTSNPN, CDR2 SVGIG (reference sequence).

This clone was seen a single time. The chain recombines TRBV6-5 with TRBJ2-7; 7 nucleotides match TRBD1. The CDR3 runs 15 residues. The germline V gene encodes CDR1 MNHEY and CDR2 SVGAGI. Trimming cost V 5 bases and J 4 bases; bases outside gene matches: 11. In DNA form, the CDR3 reads TGTGCCAGCAGTGTGACAGGGCTCGGTTCGTACGAGCAGTACTTC. This codes for CASSVTGLGSYEQYF.

V usage is TRBV6-4 and J usage is TRBJ2-5; 8 bases agree with TRBD2. With V trimmed by 2 bases and J by 0 bases, 8 bases remained unmatched. CDR1 MRHNA and CDR2 SNTAGT come from the germline V gene. There are 17 residues in the CDR3. DNA of the CDR3: TGTGCCAGCAGTGACGAGCCGGGGCGGGAGGACCAAGAGACCCAGTACTTC. The encoded protein is CASSDEPGREDQETQYF.

The chain combines TRBV27 with TRBJ2-1; TRBD2 matches 8 bases. The CDR3 sequence is 14 residues long. Germline values: CDR1 MNHEY, CDR2 SMNVEV (reference sequence). V shed 6 bases, J shed 11 bases, and the junction held 12 bases outside the gene matches. The CDR3 DNA is TGTGCCAGCAGCCGATCCCTAGCGGGTCAGAAGCAGTTCTTC. It specifies CASSRSLAGQKQFF.

The chain is built from TRBV6-5 and TRBJ1-1; 7 nucleotides agree with TRBD1. From germline, CDR1 is MNHEY and CDR2 SVGAGI. After removal of 4 bases from V and 3 bases from J, the junction contained 8 bases not matched to a gene. The CDR3 runs 15 residues. The CDR3 DNA reads as TGTGCCAGCAGTTGGGGCGGACAGGACCACACTGAAGCTTTCTTT. It specifies CASSWGGQDHTEAFF.

The V call is TRBV10-1, the J call TRBJ2-3; D is unclear. Deletions cut 4 bases from V and 1 base from J, with 3 bases between. Germline loops: CDR1 WNHNN, CDR2 SYGVQD (reference sequence). The CDR3 runs 12 residues. CDR3 DNA sequence: TGCGCCAGCAGTGCGGGCACAGATACGCAGTATTTT. This encodes CASSAGTDTQYF.

The V gene is TRBV4-1, the J gene TRBJ2-1; perhaps TRBD1 as D (6 bases). Germline CDR1 is MGHRA and CDR2 is YSYEKL. Trimming cost V 1 base and J 7 bases, with 8 bases left between them. CDR3 size: 13 residues. CDR3 sequence: CASSQVTGNEQFF. The CDR3 bases are TGCGCCAGCAGCCAAGTAACAGGGAATGAGCAGTTCTTC.